Each of the 11 T cell receptor beta chains below was sequenced from the same sample in a study of spatial heterogeneity in lung cancer. The study, taken as a whole, reports: Expanded intratumoral alpha and beta TCR counts tracked tumor mutation counts.

Antigens for these TCRs are unknown. Described time point: sample taken at primary tumor resection. TCRdb re-derived calls from the 5' RACE reads in MiXCR, one entry per CDR3 protein. The data contain about 100,000 distinct CDR3 sequences, under 4.5% of them singletons. The specimen was lung tumor tissue, collected at surgery. These receptors all come from a male donor with early-stage non-small cell lung cancer.

A few counts support this clonotype. The chain links TRBV28 to TRBJ1-5; D is unresolved. The CDR3 consists of 19 residues. V lost 4 bases, J lost 2 bases, and 24 bases lay in between. Germline V gene data show CDR1 as MDHEN and CDR2 as SYDVKM. This CDR3 is CASSYSLLSGSLGNQPQHF. CDR3 nucleotides: TGTGCCAGCAGTTATTCCCTTTTGAGTGGCAGCCTCGGCAATCAGCCCCAGCATTTT.

This clonotype was counted many times. This chain connects TRBV6-6 to TRBJ1-1; TRBD1 is a possible D gene (6 bases). This CDR3 is built from 16 residues. Germline V gene lookup returns CDR1 MNHNY and CDR2 SVGAGI (reference sequence). V dropped 6 bases and J dropped 0 bases, with 17 bases sitting between them. The CDR3, as DNA: TGTGCCAGCAGCGCTACTGATGGGGGCATGAACACTGAAGCTTTCTTT. Translation gives CASSATDGGMNTEAFF.

In its sample, this clonotype was seen a few times. This chain links TRBV6-5 with TRBJ2-7; the match to TRBD1 covers 8 bases. The V gene's germline CDR1 is MNHEY and CDR2 SVGAGI. This CDR3 has 13 residues. V lost 7 bases, J lost 5 bases, and 7 bases stayed unmatched. DNA for the CDR3: TGTGCCAGCACCCCCGACAGGGGTCACGAGCAGTACTTC. This encodes CASTPDRGHEQYF.

This clonotype was found many times. CDR3 nucleotide sequence: TGCGCCAGCGCTGGCCTCGGGACCCAGGAGGGCTACGAGCAGTACTTC. Translated: CASAGLGTQEGYEQYF. The V gene is TRBV4-1, the J gene TRBJ2-7, with D maybe TRBD2 (6 bases). The CDR3 loop spans 16 amino acids. In germline, CDR1 is MGHRA, CDR2 YSYEKL. V shed 8 bases and J shed 3 bases, with 23 bases lying between them.

This clonotype showed up just a few times. The gene calls are TRBV10-3 and TRBJ2-7; D may be TRBD1 (5 bases). The V and J ends lost 10 bases and 5 bases respectively, with 18 bases between them. The CDR3 spans 13 residues. Germline lookup yields CDR1 ENHRY and CDR2 SYGVKD. This chain's CDR3 is CATQDSVEDEQYF. CDR3 coding DNA: TGTGCCACCCAAGACAGCGTAGAGGACGAGCAGTACTTC.

V gene TRBV5-1 combines with J gene TRBJ2-3; no firm D call. Germline V lookup: CDR1 SGHRS, CDR2 YFSETQ. Trimming shortened V by 2 bases and J by 3 bases, and 7 bases separated the two germline ends. This CDR3 spans 13 amino acids. CDR3 DNA: TGCGCCAGCAGCTTTCCATTTACAGATACGCAGTATTTT. Its protein is CASSFPFTDTQYF.

The table lists this clonotype with many counts. This chain connects TRBV5-1 to TRBJ2-5; 9 bases match TRBD1. The CDR3 length is 14 residues. V lost 4 bases to trimming and J lost 2 bases; unmatched junction nucleotides: 3. Germline assignment: CDR1 SGHRS and CDR2 YFSETQ. The CDR3 coding sequence is TGCGCCAGCAGCCCAGGACAGGGGCAAGAGACCCAGTACTTC. Translated, it gives CASSPGQGQETQYF.

This clonotype was found a few times. This chain joins TRBV19 and TRBJ2-6; D is ambiguous. Germline V lookup: CDR1 LNHDA, CDR2 SQIVND (reference sequence). CDR3 length: 15 amino acids. V shed 6 bases and J shed 0 bases, with 9 bases lying between them. The CDR3 spells CASSRAGSGANVLTF. CDR3 bases: TGTGCCAGTAGCCGGGCCGGCTCTGGGGCCAACGTCCTGACTTTC.

This clonotype occurred many times. The chain employs TRBV7-9 and TRBJ2-6; D is ambiguous. Germline V gives CDR1 SEHNR, CDR2 FQNEAQ (reference sequence). This CDR3 is built from 14 residues. V was cut by 4 bases and J by 3 bases, with 7 bases left in between. DNA of the CDR3: TGTGCCAGCAGCTCCCAACTTGGGGCCAACGTCCTGACTTTC. It encodes CASSSQLGANVLTF. The variable domain in full, completed from reference TRBV7-9 and TRBJ2-6, reads DTGVSQNPRHKITKRGQNVTFRCDPISEHNRLYWYRQTLGQGPEFLTYFQNEAQLEKSRLLSDRFSAERPKGSFSTLEIQRTEQGDSAMYLCASSSQLGANVLTFGAGSRLTVL.

This clonotype was observed once. The rearrangement joins TRBV29-1 to TRBJ2-5; D remains ambiguous. The CDR3 is 11 amino acids. The V gene lost 5 bases and the J gene lost 5 bases, with 9 bases spanning the gap. Germline V lookup: CDR1 SQVTM, CDR2 ANQGSEA. CDR3 residues: CSVHIGETQYF. For the CDR3, the DNA is TGCAGCGTTCATATTGGCGAGACCCAGTACTTC.

This clonotype was observed many times. The rearrangement uses TRBV2 and TRBJ2-3, with 7 bases aligning to TRBD2. Germline CDR1 is SNHLY and CDR2 is FYNNEI. V shed 0 bases, J shed 1 base, and the junction held 4 bases outside the gene matches. This CDR3 comprises 16 residues. CDR3 loop: CASSEALLAGTDTQYF. In DNA form, the CDR3 reads TGTGCCAGCAGTGAAGCGCTTCTAGCGGGCACAGATACGCAGTATTTT.